This T cell receptor beta chain emerged from a study of blood T cell repertoires in COVID-19. TCRdb's copy holds only in-frame clones and misses some; the assay was immunoSEQ multiplex PCR. The sample has around 120,000 clones; 60% to 85% are singletons. Germline V CDR1 and CDR2: MNHEY, SVGEGT. This CDR3 contains 16 residues. V lost 5 bases to trimming and J lost 3 bases; unmatched junction nucleotides: 10. This chain connects TRBV6-2 or TRBV6-3 to TRBJ1-2; TRBD1 matches at 9 bases. Specimen: peripheral blood. The clonotype comes from a man between 70 and 80 years old with acute or convalescent COVID-19. This CDR3 reads CASSTGTGTFHYGYTF. As DNA, the CDR3 is TGTGCCAGCAGTACCGGGACAGGGACTTTCCACTATGGCTACACCTTC.